This is a list of T cell receptor beta chains from one sample in a study of PD-1 blockade in classical Hodgkin lymphoma. Clones were sequenced by immunoSEQ multiplex PCR, and TCRdb holds only the in-frame ones, with some missing. The sample includes 90,000 to 110,000 clones, over 85% of them seen just once. The source material was peripheral blood mononuclear cells (PBMCs), sampled before the fourth cycle of nivolumab. All receptors come from a human donor with classical Hodgkin lymphoma. Each CDR3 is given with its conserved first and last residue. D genes are given only for firm matches.

d_call: TRBD2; v_call: TRBV10-3; j_call: TRBJ2-3; cdr3_aa: CAISEPSGGTDTQYF
d_call: TRBD1; v_call: TRBV19; j_call: TRBJ1-1; cdr3_aa: CASSIVLYPDRGTAEAFF
d_call: TRBD2; v_call: TRBV15; j_call: TRBJ2-1; cdr3_aa: CATSYGTSGAYNEQFF
d_call: .; v_call: TRBV27; j_call: TRBJ1-5; cdr3_aa: CASTPRIDQPQHF
d_call: .; v_call: TRBV7-2; j_call: TRBJ2-7; cdr3_aa: CASSLNGEQYF
d_call: .; v_call: TRBV7-2; j_call: TRBJ2-3; cdr3_aa: CASSSGLPPDTQYF
d_call: TRBD2; v_call: TRBV7-9; j_call: TRBJ2-1; cdr3_aa: CASSLGLAGDDEQFF
d_call: .; v_call: TRBV27; j_call: TRBJ2-7; cdr3_aa: CASSLNRGYEQYF
d_call: TRBD1; v_call: TRBV5-6; j_call: TRBJ1-5; cdr3_aa: CASSLEGQGHPPQHF
d_call: TRBD1; v_call: TRBV6-5; j_call: TRBJ1-1; cdr3_aa: CASRQGTSRNTEAFF
d_call: TRBD1; v_call: TRBV2; j_call: TRBJ1-2; cdr3_aa: CASRELRDRVPYGYTF
d_call: .; v_call: TRBV6-1; j_call: TRBJ2-1; cdr3_aa: CASSENGVYNEQFF
d_call: TRBD1; v_call: TRBV6-5; j_call: TRBJ2-2; cdr3_aa: CASSSGQMNTGELFF
d_call: .; v_call: TRBV7-2; j_call: TRBJ2-2; cdr3_aa: CASSLLGGSNSGELFF
d_call: .; v_call: TRBV2; j_call: TRBJ2-7; cdr3_aa: CASSEALPRTNYEQYF
d_call: .; v_call: TRBV5-1; j_call: TRBJ2-7; cdr3_aa: CASRLGGASYEQYF
d_call: .; v_call: TRBV5-5; j_call: TRBJ2-3; cdr3_aa: CASSLEVWDTQYF
d_call: .; v_call: TRBV2; j_call: TRBJ2-1; cdr3_aa: CASSEDLPKVHEQFF
d_call: TRBD2; v_call: TRBV2; j_call: TRBJ2-3; cdr3_aa: CASSEALLAVGSDTQYF
d_call: .; v_call: TRBV29-1; j_call: TRBJ2-7; cdr3_aa: CSVDRGTQIDSYEQYF
d_call: TRBD1; v_call: TRBV5-1; j_call: TRBJ2-1; cdr3_aa: CASSSAQGAYNEQFF
d_call: .; v_call: TRBV5-6; j_call: TRBJ1-3; cdr3_aa: CASSLDGHGNTIYF
d_call: .; v_call: TRBV27; j_call: TRBJ2-2; cdr3_aa: CASSSPPRELFF
d_call: TRBD1; v_call: TRBV4-2; j_call: TRBJ2-7; cdr3_aa: CASSQGDRGTYEQYF
d_call: TRBD2; v_call: TRBV6-6; j_call: TRBJ2-7; cdr3_aa: CASSSGRGGYEQYF
d_call: TRBD2; v_call: TRBV2; j_call: TRBJ2-1; cdr3_aa: CASRGSGKDSYNEQFF
d_call: .; v_call: TRBV18; j_call: TRBJ1-3; cdr3_aa: CASARKTASIGNTIYF